This T cell receptor (beta chain) derives from a study of T cell responses to AZD1222 COVID-19 vaccine. Study-wide results and caveats: Donors were mostly white British, more females; clonal diversity possibly underestimated.

This clone was observed a handful of times. Its target is not known. TCRdb's table, derived via immunoSEQ multiplex PCR, lists solely in-frame clones and lacks some. Of 130,000 to 150,000 clones listed, around 84% are singletons. Germline CDR1 and CDR2: MDHEN and SYDVKM. Trimming stripped 2 bases from V and 2 bases from J, with 10 bases between. The CDR3 sequence is 14 residues long. The V gene is TRBV28, the J gene TRBJ2-7; D call uncertain. The source is an adult who received the AZD1222 COVID-19 vaccine. The input for sequencing was peripheral blood, taken 28 days after the second AZD1222 dose. This CDR3 is CASSLGIPPYEQYF. CDR3 DNA: TGTGCCAGCAGTTTAGGGATTCCACCCTACGAGCAGTACTTC.